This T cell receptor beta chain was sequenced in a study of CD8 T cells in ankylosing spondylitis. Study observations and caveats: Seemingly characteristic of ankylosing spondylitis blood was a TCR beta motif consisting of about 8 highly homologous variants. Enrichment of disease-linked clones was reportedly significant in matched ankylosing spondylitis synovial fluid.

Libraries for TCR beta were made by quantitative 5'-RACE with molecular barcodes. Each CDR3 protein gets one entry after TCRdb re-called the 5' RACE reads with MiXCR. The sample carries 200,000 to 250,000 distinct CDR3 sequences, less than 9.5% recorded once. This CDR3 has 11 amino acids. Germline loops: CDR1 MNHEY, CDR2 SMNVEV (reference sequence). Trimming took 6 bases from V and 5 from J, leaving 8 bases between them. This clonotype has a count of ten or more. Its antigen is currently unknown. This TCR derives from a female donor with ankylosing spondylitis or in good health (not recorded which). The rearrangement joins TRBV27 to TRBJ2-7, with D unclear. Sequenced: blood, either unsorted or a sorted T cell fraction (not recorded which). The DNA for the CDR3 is TGTGCCAGCAGCAGAAATCACGAGCAGTACTTC. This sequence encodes CASSRNHEQYF.